The 9 T cell receptor beta chains in this list originate from one sample, sequenced in a study of T cell responses to AZD1222 COVID-19 vaccine. Assay used: immunoSEQ multiplex PCR; TCRdb lists only in-frame clones, some missing. The sample lists about 120,000 clones, roughly 88% occurring once. Specimen: peripheral blood, collected on day 0 of MenACWY control vaccination. Every receptor here comes from an adult in good health.

The V call is TRBV6-1, the J call TRBJ2-5, with 7 bases aligning to TRBD1. V dropped 2 bases and J dropped 5; count of bases not matched to a gene: 8. Germline loops: CDR1 MNHNS, CDR2 SASEGT. CDR3 length: 15 residues. The CDR3 loop reads CASSEYGTAQETQYF. As DNA, the CDR3 is TGTGCCAGCAGTGAATATGGGACAGCCCAGGAGACCCAGTACTTC.

The CDR3 protein is CASSQATTSYQETQYF. CDR3 nucleotides: TGTGCCAGCAGCCAAGCCACCACTAGTTACCAAGAGACCCAGTACTTC. The chain combines TRBV3-1 (or the pseudogene TRBV3-2) with TRBJ2-5, with D possibly being TRBD2 (5 bases). V shed 1 base and J shed 0 bases, with 12 bases lying between them. This CDR3 region has 16 residues. Germline CDR1 LGHDT, CDR2 YNNKEL (reference sequence).

The rearrangement links TRBV4-3 to TRBJ1-6, with 7 bases fitting TRBD1. This CDR3 spans 17 amino acids. Losses at the gene ends were 0 bases for V and 6 bases for J; bases not matched to a gene: 8. The V gene's germline CDR1 is LGHNA and CDR2 YSLEER. CDR3 in DNA: TGCGCCAGCAGCCAAGAGGTTTGGGGACAGAGTAATTCACCCCTCCACTTT. This sequence encodes CASSQEVWGQSNSPLHF.

V usage is TRBV29-1 and J usage is TRBJ1-2; TRBD1 is a possible D gene (5 bases). V dropped 3 bases and J dropped 4 bases, with 21 bases sitting between them. The CDR3 has 16 amino acids. Germline V gene data show CDR1 as SQVTM and CDR2 as ANQGSEA. The CDR3 sequence: CSVEVQGAPMGYGYTF. As DNA, the CDR3 is TGCAGCGTTGAGGTTCAAGGGGCACCTATGGGCTATGGCTACACCTTC.

The chain has TRBV28 and TRBJ1-2; 9 bases line up with TRBD1. This CDR3 comprises 15 residues. The V gene's germline CDR1 is MDHEN and CDR2 SYDVKM. Trimming cost V 5 bases and J 4 bases; bases outside gene matches: 8. The CDR3 region has the DNA TGTGCCAGCAGTGAAACCGGGACAGGGTTCTATGGCTACACCTTC. Translating gives CASSETGTGFYGYTF.

The rearrangement links TRBV7-2 to TRBJ1-5; D not certain. Germline lookup yields CDR1 SGHTA and CDR2 FQGNSA. V lost 1 base, J lost 0 bases, and 7 bases lay in between. The CDR3 contains 15 residues. The CDR3 region has the DNA TGTGCCAGCAGCTTAGGGGTTTATAGCAATCAGCCCCAGCATTTT. It codes for CASSLGVYSNQPQHF.

The chain carries TRBV7-8 and TRBJ1-4, with a tentative D call TRBD1 (6 bases). CDR1 and CDR2 from the germline V gene are SGHVS and FQNEAQ. The CDR3 contains 15 residues. V lost 5 bases to trimming and J lost 2 bases, with 12 bases between them. This CDR3 is CASSRRGQTNEKLFF. CDR3 in DNA: TGTGCCAGCAGCCGCCGTGGACAGACTAATGAAAAACTGTTTTTT.

The chain joins TRBV3-1 (or the pseudogene TRBV3-2) to TRBJ1-4; D perhaps matches TRBD1 (5 bases). CDR1 and CDR2 from the germline V gene are LGHDT and YNNKEL (reference sequence). V lost 1 base and J 0 bases, leaving 12 bases between the germline ends. The CDR3 has 17 residues. Here the CDR3 DNA reads TGTGCCAGCAGCCAAGGGCCAGGGACGGCAACTAATGAAAAACTGTTTTTT. The encoded protein is CASSQGPGTATNEKLFF.

The chain couples TRBV4-2 to TRBJ1-3; 7 bases align to TRBD1. This CDR3 is built from 14 residues. Germline assignment: CDR1 LGHNA and CDR2 YNFKEQ. V was clipped by 4 bases and J by 5 bases; unmatched bases: 5. The CDR3 spells CASSRDRARNTIYF. In DNA, the CDR3 is TGTGCCAGCAGCCGCGACAGGGCGCGAAACACCATATATTTT.